These 31 T cell receptor beta chains were all obtained from the same sample, sequenced in a study of T cell responses to AZD1222 COVID-19 vaccine. The table came from immunoSEQ multiplex PCR; TCRdb's copy has only in-frame clones and leaves some out. The data hold approximately 160,000 clones, with just under 95% observed a single time. Sequences were derived from peripheral blood, sampled on day 0 of AZD1222 vaccination. These receptor sequences come from an adult in good health.

The chain employs TRBV9 and TRBJ2-2; D is perhaps TRBD1 or TRBD2 (5 bases each). CDR1 is SGDLS, CDR2 YYNGEE, per germline. The CDR3 consists of 15 residues. V lost 7 bases and J 2 bases, leaving 15 bases between the germline ends. This CDR3 is CASRGGAFNTGELFF. DNA for the CDR3: TGTGCCAGCCGGGGTGGGGCCTTTAACACCGGGGAGCTGTTTTTT.

The chain recombines TRBV14 with TRBJ2-5; either TRBD1 or TRBD2 may fit D (5 bases each). CDR3 length equals 13 residues. The V and J ends lost 1 base and 2 bases respectively, with 5 bases between them. The germline V gene has CDR1 SGHDN and CDR2 FVKESK. In DNA form, the CDR3 reads TGTGCCAGCAGCCAAGGGGGGCAAGAGACCCAGTACTTC. Its translation: CASSQGGQETQYF.

The chain recombines TRBV6-1 with TRBJ1-5, with D possibly being TRBD1 (5 bases). CDR1 and CDR2 from the germline V gene are MNHNS and SASEGT. The CDR3 is 20 residues long. The ends were cut back, 4 bases at V and 1 base at J, with 26 bases in the middle. This CDR3 is CASSGPLQGSAVRSNQPQHF. DNA for the CDR3: TGTGCCAGCAGTGGCCCTCTTCAGGGTTCCGCGGTTAGAAGCAATCAGCCCCAGCATTTT.

CDR3 sequence: CASSRIQGLNTEAFF. In DNA form, the CDR3 reads TGTGCCAGCTCACGCATACAGGGATTGAACACTGAAGCTTTCTTT. This chain links TRBV18 with TRBJ1-1, with D maybe TRBD1 (6 bases). The CDR3 spans 15 residues. Germline V gene sequence: CDR1 KGHSH, CDR2 LQKENI. The V and J ends lost 4 bases and 0 bases respectively, with 12 bases between them.

V usage is TRBV18 and J usage is TRBJ1-4; D remains ambiguous. The CDR3 spans 15 residues. Trimming pared 1 base from V and 8 bases from J, leaving 14 bases between. Germline V lookup: CDR1 KGHSH, CDR2 LQKENI. This chain's CDR3 is CASSPRVVLGEKLFF. CDR3 sequence (DNA): TGTGCCAGCTCACCACGGGTGGTCCTGGGAGAAAAACTGTTTTTT. Supplemented by reference TRBV18 and TRBJ1-4, the full variable domain reads NAGVMQNPRHLVRRRGQEARLRCSPMKGHSHVYWYRQLPEEGLKFMVYLQKENIIDESGMPKERFSAEFPKEGPSILRIQQVVRGDSAAYFCASSPRVVLGEKLFFGSGTQLSVL.

The chain carries TRBV19 and TRBJ2-1; D ambiguous. V was pared by 1 base and J by 4 bases, with 5 bases between. CDR1 and CDR2 from the germline V gene are LNHDA and SQIVND (reference sequence). The CDR3 extends over 13 amino acids. The CDR3 protein is CASSIAQYNEQFF. The CDR3 DNA sequence: TGTGCCAGTAGTATAGCCCAATACAATGAGCAGTTCTTC.

The chain carries TRBV5-6 and TRBJ1-2, with D uncertain. Germline values: CDR1 SGHDT, CDR2 YYEEEE. V was pared by 2 bases and J by 6 bases, with 8 bases between. The CDR3 loop spans 12 amino acids. The CDR3 reads CASSFGGNGYTF. CDR3 DNA: TGTGCCAGCAGCTTTGGAGGTAATGGCTACACCTTC.

The rearrangement uses TRBV5-1 and TRBJ2-2; D may be TRBD2 (6 bases). The CDR3 is 15 residues long. V was trimmed by 0 bases and J by 5 bases, leaving 11 bases between them. From germline, CDR1 is SGHRS and CDR2 YFSETQ. The CDR3 region has the DNA TGCGCCAGCAGCTTGGTGAAGGGGAGGACCGGGGAGCTGTTTTTT. It yields the protein CASSLVKGRTGELFF.

This chain uses TRBV5-1 with TRBJ2-7; 8 positions match TRBD2. V shed 0 bases and J 0 bases; nucleotides not matched to a gene: 8. From germline, CDR1 is SGHRS and CDR2 YFSETQ. The CDR3 is 17 residues long. The CDR3 DNA sequence: TGCGCCAGCAGCTTGGTAGCGGGGCAGGGGAGCTCCTACGAGCAGTACTTC. Amino acids: CASSLVAGQGSSYEQYF.

This clone was seen just once. This CDR3 reads CASSDVSGRGSPLHF. The CDR3 DNA follows: TGTGCCAGCAGTGATGTGTCCGGCAGGGGGTCACCCCTCCACTTT. V gene TRBV6-1 combines with J gene TRBJ1-6; 7 bases fit TRBD1. CDR3 length: 15 amino acids. Germline V gives CDR1 MNHNS, CDR2 SASEGT. Unmatched junction bases numbered 9, after V lost 3 bases and J lost 10 bases.

The V gene is TRBV10-3, the J gene TRBJ2-3; 10 bases are shared with TRBD2. The CDR3 is 17 amino acids. Unmatched junction bases numbered 10, after V lost 2 bases and J lost 5 bases. Germline V gene sequence: CDR1 ENHRY, CDR2 SYGVKD. CDR3 loop: CAISERGSGGAVDTQYF. The CDR3 region has the DNA TGTGCCATCAGTGAGAGGGGGAGCGGGGGGGCCGTAGATACGCAGTATTTT.

This clone was found a few times. V usage is TRBV19 and J usage is TRBJ2-2, with D tentatively TRBD1 or TRBD2 (5 bases each). Trimming stripped 7 bases from V and 0 bases from J, with 15 bases between. The CDR3 is 16 residues long. In germline, CDR1 is LNHDA, CDR2 SQIVND (reference sequence). The CDR3 sequence is CASKHRTVPNTGELFF. As DNA, the CDR3 is TGTGCCAGTAAACACAGGACTGTACCGAACACCGGGGAGCTGTTTTTT.

The gene calls are TRBV18 and TRBJ1-3, with D perhaps TRBD1 (6 bases). The germline gives CDR1 KGHSH, CDR2 LQKENI. V gave up 2 bases and J gave up 0 bases, with 17 bases separating them. This CDR3 has 18 amino acids. The CDR3 reads CASSPIFARTASGNTIYF. The CDR3 bases are TGTGCCAGCTCACCAATTTTTGCTAGGACAGCCTCTGGAAACACCATATATTTT.

The rearrangement links TRBV15 to TRBJ1-5; no clear D gene. Germline lookup yields CDR1 LNHNV and CDR2 YYDKDF (reference sequence). Trimming left V 6 bases short and J 4 bases short, with 10 bases between. The CDR3 is 13 amino acids. CDR3 residues: CATRRTENQPQHF. The CDR3 DNA is TGTGCCACCAGAAGAACAGAGAATCAGCCCCAGCATTTT.

The CDR3 nucleotides read TGTGCCAGCAGTGACTCCGGACTAGCGGATTACAATGAGCAGTTCTTC. It translates to CASSDSGLADYNEQFF. V is TRBV6-4 and J is TRBJ2-1; 10 bases match TRBD2. The V segment lost 0 bases and the J segment 4 bases; nucleotides outside the gene matches: 3. Germline V gives CDR1 MRHNA, CDR2 SNTAGT. The CDR3 totals 16 residues.

This clone was observed a few times. The chain links TRBV2 to TRBJ1-4, with D uncertain. This CDR3 is built from 15 residues. Germline CDR1 and CDR2: SNHLY and FYNNEI. Deletions cut 6 bases from V and 4 bases from J, with 15 bases between. This CDR3 is CASRKGRLHNEKLFF. The CDR3 DNA reads TGTGCCAGCAGAAAAGGACGGCTCCATAATGAAAAACTGTTTTTT.

The chain joins TRBV6-5 to TRBJ1-6; no definite D call. This CDR3 region has 13 residues. V lost 0 bases and J 7 bases, leaving 4 bases between the germline ends. The V gene's germline CDR1 is MNHEY and CDR2 SVGAGI. CDR3: CASSYSRNSPLHF. In nucleotides, the CDR3 is TGTGCCAGCAGTTACTCACGCAATTCACCCCTCCACTTT.

The chain recombines TRBV5-6 with TRBJ2-2; D gene uncertain. The CDR3 covers 17 residues. Trimming took off 5 bases at V and 1 base at J, with 18 bases between the two ends. CDR1 is SGHDT and CDR2 is YYEEEE in the germline V gene. In DNA form, the CDR3 reads TGTGCCAGCAGAGCCCCCCGCGGCACCCAGAACACCGGGGAGCTGTTTTTT. Amino acids: CASRAPRGTQNTGELFF.

This rearrangement joins TRBV6-2 or TRBV6-3 to TRBJ1-1; D is unresolved. The germline CDR1 and CDR2 sequences are MNHEY and SVGEGT. Trimming stripped 2 bases from V and 0 bases from J, with 4 bases between. This CDR3 contains 13 residues. The CDR3, as DNA: TGTGCCAGCAGTTACCTGGTGAACACTGAAGCTTTCTTT. Its translation: CASSYLVNTEAFF.

Only a few counts were recorded for this clone. The rearrangement uses TRBV29-1 and TRBJ1-4; D is uncertain. The CDR3 runs 13 residues. V was shortened by 5 bases and J by 1 base, with 8 bases between the two germline ends. Germline CDR1 SQVTM, CDR2 ANQGSEA. CDR3 sequence (DNA): TGCAGCGTTCGACGGATAACTAATGAAAAACTGTTTTTT. Translation gives CSVRRITNEKLFF.

The chain combines TRBV7-2 with TRBJ2-7; 10 bases align to TRBD1. The V gene's germline CDR1 is SGHTA and CDR2 FQGNSA. V lost 5 bases to trimming and J lost 4 bases; unmatched junction nucleotides: 2. The CDR3 is 13 amino acids. CDR3 in amino acids: CASSRDRGYEQYF. Here the CDR3 DNA reads TGTGCCAGCAGCCGGGACAGGGGTTACGAGCAGTACTTC.

V usage is TRBV4-2 and J usage is TRBJ1-4; D gene ambiguous. The CDR3 extends over 16 amino acids. The V and J ends lost 0 bases and 5 bases respectively, with 13 bases between them. Germline values: CDR1 LGHNA, CDR2 YNFKEQ. The CDR3 DNA reads as TGTGCCAGCAGCCAAGAAACAAGGATCCACAATGAAAAACTGTTTTTT. It codes for CASSQETRIHNEKLFF.

The chain has TRBV5-8 and TRBJ2-7, with no clear D. V lost 6 bases, J lost 2 bases, and 9 bases lay in between. The CDR3 totals 12 residues. CDR1 is SGHTS and CDR2 is YDEGEE in the germline V gene. The CDR3 DNA reads TGTGCCAGCAACCCGAACACCTACGAGCAGTACTTC. It yields the protein CASNPNTYEQYF.

The chain uses TRBV24-1 and TRBJ2-5, with 7 bases lining up with TRBD1. The length of the CDR3 is 16 residues. The ends lost 8 bases at V and 5 bases at J; junction bases unmatched: 16. Germline loops: CDR1 KGHDR, CDR2 SFDVKD. This CDR3 is CATTYTRGGGVETQYF. The CDR3 DNA follows: TGTGCCACCACCTATACTCGAGGGGGCGGCGTGGAGACCCAGTACTTC.

V is TRBV7-2 and J is TRBJ2-5; D is perhaps TRBD1 or TRBD2 (6 bases each). Germline-derived CDR1 and CDR2 are SGHTA and FQGNSA. Trimming cost V 0 bases and J 5 bases, with 13 bases left between them. CDR3 length: 15 residues. The CDR3 here is CASSLAQGRRETQYF. The DNA of the CDR3 is TGTGCCAGCAGCTTAGCGCAGGGGAGGCGGGAGACCCAGTACTTC.

V usage is TRBV5-1 and J usage is TRBJ2-1; D is tentatively TRBD1 or TRBD2 (5 bases each). CDR3 size: 14 residues. V was shortened by 3 bases and J by 12 bases, with 19 bases between the two germline ends. Germline values: CDR1 SGHRS, CDR2 YFSETQ. The CDR3 coding sequence is TGCGCCAGCAGCTCGAGTTTCGGGGCTGACGTGCAGTTCTTC. It specifies CASSSSFGADVQFF.

This chain uses TRBV5-1 with TRBJ2-5; no definite D call. The V end was cut by 0 bases, the J end by 2 bases, with 8 bases between. CDR1 is SGHRS, CDR2 YFSETQ, per germline. This CDR3 comprises 14 residues. CDR3 bases: TGCGCCAGCAGCTTGGAAGGGAATCAAGAGACCCAGTACTTC. Its translation is CASSLEGNQETQYF.

For the CDR3, the DNA is TGTGCCAGCAGCGCCCGAACAGGGGTCCACGAGCAGTACTTC. Its translation is CASSARTGVHEQYF. The chain joins TRBV7-2 to TRBJ2-7; TRBD1 matches at 7 bases. J gave up 5 bases and V 5 bases, and 9 bases lay outside the gene matches. Germline-derived CDR1 and CDR2 are SGHTA and FQGNSA. The CDR3 sequence is 14 residues long.

V gene TRBV4-1 combines with J gene TRBJ1-2; D not certain. The germline V gene encodes CDR1 MGHRA and CDR2 YSYEKL. There are 13 residues in the CDR3. V lost 3 bases and J 8 bases, leaving 13 bases between the germline ends. The CDR3 nucleotides read TGCGCCAGCAGCCAGGAGTTACTGGGCGGCTACACCTTC. It is translated as CASSQELLGGYTF.

Details on this clone: The sample carries other DNA sequences with the same CDR3. This chain uses TRBV12-3 or TRBV12-4 with TRBJ2-5; D call uncertain. V was trimmed by 2 bases and J by 5 bases, leaving 3 bases between them. The CDR3 loop spans 11 amino acids. CDR3 coding DNA: TGTGCCAGCAGTTTACGGGAGACCCAGTACTTC. This gives the protein CASSLRETQYF.

This clone was detected only once. The genes are TRBV5-8 and TRBJ1-1; 7 bases map to TRBD1. CDR1 is SGHTS, CDR2 YDEGEE, per germline. J gave up 0 bases and V 4 bases, and 6 bases lay outside the gene matches. The CDR3 totals 15 residues. The CDR3 here is CASSPRGGVNTEAFF. CDR3 sequence (DNA): TGTGCCAGCAGCCCCAGGGGGGGTGTGAACACTGAAGCTTTCTTT.